Presented here are 21 T cell receptor beta chains from one specimen sequenced in a study of blood T cell repertoires in COVID-19. Generated by immunoSEQ multiplex PCR, the TCRdb table keeps only in-frame clones and is missing some. The data show under 300,000 clones, 81% seen once. Sequenced sample: peripheral blood. The receptor set was obtained from a woman aged 55-75 years with active or convalescent COVID-19.

This chain connects TRBV14 to TRBJ2-3; D is perhaps TRBD1 (6 bases). The germline V gene encodes CDR1 SGHDN and CDR2 FVKESK. Trimming shortened V by 0 bases and J by 0 bases, and 13 bases separated the two germline ends. This CDR3 comprises 17 residues. CDR3 in amino acids: CASSQDMAGASTDTQYF. The CDR3, as DNA: TGTGCCAGCAGCCAAGATATGGCAGGGGCTAGCACAGATACGCAGTATTTT.

The rearrangement uses TRBV15 and TRBJ1-2; TRBD1 matches 9 bases. V was pared by 0 bases and J by 5 bases, with 4 bases of the junction left unmatched. Per germline, CDR1 LNHNV and CDR2 YYDKDF (reference sequence). The CDR3 totals 15 residues. The CDR3 DNA follows: TGTGCCACCAGCAGAGATGGACAGGGGATATATGGCTACACCTTC. It encodes CATSRDGQGIYGYTF. The full variable domain, completed using reference TRBV15 and TRBJ1-2, is DAMVIQNPRYQVTQFGKPVTLSCSQTLNHNVMYWYQQKSSQAPKLLFHYYDKDFNNEADTPDNFQSRRPNTSFCFLDIRSPGLGDTAMYLCATSRDGQGIYGYTFGSGTRLTVV.

V usage is TRBV24-1 and J usage is TRBJ2-1; D might be TRBD2 (6 bases). CDR1 is KGHDR, CDR2 SFDVKD, per germline. The CDR3 has 13 amino acids. V lost 3 bases to trimming and J lost 6 bases, with 8 bases between them. The CDR3 nucleotides are TGTGCCACCAGTGATGGCGGGGTCAATGAGCAGTTCTTC. Its translation: CATSDGGVNEQFF.

The count of this clone is one. The chain uses TRBV7-2 and TRBJ1-5; D unclear. V gave up 5 bases and J gave up 0 bases, with 8 bases separating them. The CDR3 runs to 14 residues. CDR1 and CDR2 (germline): SGHTA, FQGNSA. The CDR3 nucleotides are TGTGCCAGCAGCCTTGACACTAGCAATCAGCCCCAGCATTTT. This gives the protein CASSLDTSNQPQHF.

The chain is built from TRBV6-2 or TRBV6-3 and TRBJ1-2; 7 nucleotides line up with TRBD1. The CDR3 loop spans 17 amino acids. Germline CDR1 reads MNHEY; CDR2 reads SVGEGT. With V trimmed by 2 bases and J by 8 bases, 17 bases remained unmatched. The chain's CDR3 is CASSYNSGGPLIGGYTF. The CDR3 nucleotides read TGTGCCAGCAGTTACAACTCAGGGGGACCCCTCATTGGGGGCTACACCTTC.

The table lists this clone with a few counts. The chain links TRBV11-2 to TRBJ1-2, with 8 bases that match TRBD1. With V trimmed by 4 bases and J by 8 bases, 15 bases remained unmatched. Germline V gene data show CDR1 as SGHAT and CDR2 as FQNNGV. The CDR3 contains 16 residues. This chain's CDR3 is CASSSGQGSTRTGYTF. The CDR3 DNA follows: TGTGCCAGCAGCTCCGGACAGGGTAGCACCCGGACGGGCTACACCTTC.

This clone was found once. At one of its ends the junction is not consistent with the germline gene, which may arise from a read error. The J gene is TRBJ1-6, the V gene TRBV18; 7 nucleotides line up with TRBD1. CDR3 length: 13 amino acids. Germline CDR1 is KGHSH and CDR2 is LQKENI. The CDR3 reads CGSRGTENSPLHF. CDR3 nucleotides: TGTGGCAGCCGTGGGACAGAGAATTCACCCCTCCACTTT.

This sequence joins TRBV4-1 and TRBJ2-5, with D tentatively TRBD2 (6 bases). This CDR3 is built from 12 residues. V was cut by 9 bases and J by 5 bases, with 13 bases left in between. Germline V gene lookup returns CDR1 MGHRA and CDR2 YSYEKL. CDR3 in amino acids: CARPTSSETQYF. CDR3 nucleotides: TGCGCCAGGCCGACTAGTTCGGAGACCCAGTACTTC.

The rearrangement uses TRBV29-1 and TRBJ2-7, with D possibly TRBD1 on 5 matching bases. Germline V gene data show CDR1 as SQVTM and CDR2 as ANQGSEA. V shed 4 bases and J shed 1 base, with 11 bases lying between them. This CDR3 has 13 residues. This chain's CDR3 is CSVGTRQSYEQYF. The CDR3 coding sequence is TGCAGCGTTGGTACGAGACAGTCCTACGAGCAGTACTTC.

The gene calls are TRBV6-4 and TRBJ1-1; the D gene is possibly TRBD1 (6 bases). Trimming removed 3 bases at V and 5 bases at J, with 13 bases between. Germline V gene lookup returns CDR1 MRHNA and CDR2 SNTAGT. The CDR3 extends over 14 amino acids. CDR3 sequence (DNA): TGTGCCAGCAGTGAGGGGCAGGGGAGAACTGAAGCTTTCTTT. This codes for CASSEGQGRTEAFF.

The chain uses TRBV7-3 and TRBJ2-5; D perhaps matches TRBD1 (5 bases). This CDR3 has 13 residues. CDR1 is SGHTA, CDR2 FQGTGA, per germline. V was trimmed by 5 bases and J by 2 bases, leaving 9 bases between them. As DNA, the CDR3 is TGTGCCAGCAGCCCGACAGCTCAAGAGACCCAGTACTTC. Its translation is CASSPTAQETQYF.

V gene TRBV19 combines with J gene TRBJ1-4; the match to TRBD1 covers 7 bases. This CDR3 has 17 residues. After removal of 4 bases from V and 5 bases from J, the junction contained 13 bases not matched to a gene. The germline CDR1 and CDR2 sequences are LNHDA and SQIVND (reference sequence). The CDR3 loop reads CASSTTHVRGRNEKLFF. The CDR3 coding sequence is TGTGCCAGTAGTACTACTCATGTTAGGGGGCGAAATGAAAAACTGTTTTTT.

This chain uses TRBV11-3 with TRBJ2-1, with TRBD1 identical over 8 bases. V trimming: 1 base; J trimming: 5 bases; junction bases outside the gene matches: 7. The CDR3 totals 16 residues. CDR1 and CDR2 from the germline V gene are SGHNT and YENEEA. DNA for the CDR3: TGTGCCAGCAGCTTAGGGACAGGGAGACAAAACAATGAGCAGTTCTTC. Its protein is CASSLGTGRQNNEQFF.

The chain uses TRBV6-6 and TRBJ2-1; TRBD2 might be the D (5 bases). V was shortened by 4 bases and J by 0 bases, with 13 bases between the two germline ends. In germline, CDR1 is MNHNY, CDR2 SVGAGI (reference sequence). The CDR3 loop spans 16 amino acids. CDR3 in amino acids: CASSLVSGSSYNEQFF. The CDR3 DNA reads TGTGCCAGCAGTTTGGTAAGCGGCAGCTCCTACAATGAGCAGTTCTTC.

The CDR3 nucleotides read TGTGCCATCAGTGATCATAGGGGTGAAGCTTTCTTT. Translating gives CAISDHRGEAFF. The V call is TRBV10-3, the J call TRBJ1-1; D possibly corresponds to TRBD1 (5 bases). With 3 bases removed from V and 7 bases from J, the gap between germline ends came to 9 bases. Germline V gene data show CDR1 as ENHRY and CDR2 as SYGVKD. The CDR3 spans 12 residues.

Written as DNA, the CDR3 is TGTGCCAGCAGCTTACAGGGGCTGGACGAGCAGTACTTC. Its protein product is CASSLQGLDEQYF. The chain has TRBV7-9 and TRBJ2-7, with a possible D match to TRBD1 (6 bases). The CDR3 covers 13 residues. Germline-derived CDR1 and CDR2 are SEHNR and FQNEAQ (reference sequence). Trimming shortened V by 2 bases and J by 5 bases, and 10 bases separated the two germline ends. Variable domain in full (rest from reference TRBV7-9 and TRBJ2-7): DTGVSQNPRHKITKRGQNVTFRCDPISEHNRLYWYRQTLGQGPEFLTYFQNEAQLEKSRLLSDRFSAERPKGSFSTLEIQRTEQGDSAMYLCASSLQGLDEQYFGPGTRLTVT.

V gene TRBV14 combines with J gene TRBJ2-5, with TRBD2 matching over 14 bases. The junction had 3 bases not matched to a gene; V was cut back by 4 bases and J by 5 bases. The CDR3 is made up of 15 amino acids. Germline V gives CDR1 SGHDN, CDR2 FVKESK. Here the CDR3 reads CASSPGLAGVETQYF. The CDR3 region has the DNA TGTGCCAGCAGCCCGGGACTAGCGGGGGTCGAGACCCAGTACTTC.

The chain employs TRBV29-1 and TRBJ2-3; D possibly corresponds to TRBD1 (6 bases). The ends were cut back, 5 bases at V and 3 bases at J, with 12 bases in the middle. The CDR3 is made up of 13 amino acids. From germline, CDR1 is SQVTM and CDR2 ANQGSEA. The CDR3 nucleotides are TGCAGCGTTACAGATACAGGGACAGATACGCAGTATTTT. Translating it yields CSVTDTGTDTQYF.

This clone was found once. The chain recombines TRBV12-3 or TRBV12-4 with TRBJ1-2, with a weak D call TRBD1 (5 bases). This CDR3 is 13 amino acids long. V shed 3 bases and J shed 7 bases, with 12 bases lying between them. The DNA for the CDR3 is TGTGCCAGCAGTTTCGGGGGGTATGGTGGCTACACCTTC. This encodes CASSFGGYGGYTF.

The chain links TRBV5-8 to TRBJ2-5; TRBD2 is a possible D gene (6 bases). The length of the CDR3 is 13 residues. Per the germline V gene, CDR1 is SGHTS and CDR2 is YDEGEE. V lost 0 bases and J lost 5, with 8 bases in between. This CDR3 is CASSLGLEETQYF. The CDR3 bases are TGTGCCAGCAGCTTGGGACTAGAGGAGACCCAGTACTTC.

The genes are TRBV7-9 and TRBJ2-3, with D perhaps matching TRBD1 (6 bases). The CDR3 covers 15 residues. Germline V CDR1 and CDR2: SEHNR, FQNEAQ (reference sequence). V was shortened by 1 base and J by 1 base, with 9 bases between the two germline ends. CDR3 nucleotide sequence: TGTGCCAGCAGCTTAGGGGGGCCAGGCACAGATACGCAGTATTTT. Protein sequence: CASSLGGPGTDTQYF.